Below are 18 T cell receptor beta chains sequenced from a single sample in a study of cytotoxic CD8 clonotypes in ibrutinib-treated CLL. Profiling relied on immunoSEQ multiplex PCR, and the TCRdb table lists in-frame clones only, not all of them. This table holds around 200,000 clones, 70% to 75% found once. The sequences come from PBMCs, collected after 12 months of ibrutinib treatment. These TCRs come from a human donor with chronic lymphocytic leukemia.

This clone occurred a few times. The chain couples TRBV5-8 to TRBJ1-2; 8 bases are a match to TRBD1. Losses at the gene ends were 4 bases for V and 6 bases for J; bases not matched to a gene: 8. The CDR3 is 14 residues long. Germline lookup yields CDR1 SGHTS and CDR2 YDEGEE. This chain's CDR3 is CASSADRGRDGYTF. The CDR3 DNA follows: TGTGCCAGCAGCGCCGACAGGGGACGGGATGGCTACACCTTC. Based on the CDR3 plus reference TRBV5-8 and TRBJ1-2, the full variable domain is EAGVTQSPTHLIKTRGQQATLRCSPISGHTSVYWYQQALGLGLQFLLWYDEGEERNRGNFPPRFSGRQFPNYSSELNVNALELEDSALYLCASSADRGRDGYTFGSGTRLTVV.

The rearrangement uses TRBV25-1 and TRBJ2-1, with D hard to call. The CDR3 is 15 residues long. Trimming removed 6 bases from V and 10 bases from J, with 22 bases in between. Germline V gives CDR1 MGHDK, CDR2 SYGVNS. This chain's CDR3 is CASSPKRGSGGEQFF. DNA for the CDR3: TGTGCCAGCAGCCCCAAGCGTGGGTCAGGCGGAGAGCAGTTCTTC.

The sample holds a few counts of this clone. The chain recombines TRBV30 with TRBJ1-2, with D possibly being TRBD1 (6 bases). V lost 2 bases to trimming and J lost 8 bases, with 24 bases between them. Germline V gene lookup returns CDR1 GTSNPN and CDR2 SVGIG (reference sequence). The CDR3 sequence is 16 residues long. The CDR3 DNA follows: TGTGCCTGGAGTTTCGCCGGGACACAAGATCGGAGAGGCTACACCTTC. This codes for CAWSFAGTQDRRGYTF.

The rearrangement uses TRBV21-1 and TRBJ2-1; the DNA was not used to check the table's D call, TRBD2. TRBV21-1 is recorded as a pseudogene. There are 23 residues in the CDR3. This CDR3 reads CASSKMHSGTSGRGGQTYNEQFF. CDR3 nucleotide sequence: TGTGCCAGCAGCAAAATGCATTCCGGGACTAGCGGGAGAGGGGGGCAGACCTACAATGAGCAGTTCTTC.

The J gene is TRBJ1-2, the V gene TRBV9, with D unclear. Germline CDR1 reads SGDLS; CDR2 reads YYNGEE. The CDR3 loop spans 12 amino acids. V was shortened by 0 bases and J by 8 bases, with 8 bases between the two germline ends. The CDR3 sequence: CASSVGAGGYTF. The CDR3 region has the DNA TGTGCCAGCAGCGTAGGGGCCGGGGGCTACACCTTC.

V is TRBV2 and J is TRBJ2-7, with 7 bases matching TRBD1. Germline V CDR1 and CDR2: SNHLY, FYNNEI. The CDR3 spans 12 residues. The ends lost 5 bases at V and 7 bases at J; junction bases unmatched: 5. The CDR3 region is CASSSQGWEQYF. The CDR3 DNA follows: TGTGCCAGCAGTTCACAGGGGTGGGAGCAGTACTTC.

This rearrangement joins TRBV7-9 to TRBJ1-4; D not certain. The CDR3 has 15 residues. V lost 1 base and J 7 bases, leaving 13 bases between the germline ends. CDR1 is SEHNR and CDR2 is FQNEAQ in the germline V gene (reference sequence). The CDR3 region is CASSLVTSGLEKLFF. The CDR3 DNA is TGTGCCAGCAGCTTAGTCACATCCGGTCTTGAAAAACTGTTTTTT.

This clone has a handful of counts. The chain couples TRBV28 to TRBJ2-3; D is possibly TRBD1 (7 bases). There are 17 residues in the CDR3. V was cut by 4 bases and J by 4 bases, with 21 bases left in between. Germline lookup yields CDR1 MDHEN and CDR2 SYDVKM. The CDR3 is CASSSKEGQPFADTQYF. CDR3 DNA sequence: TGTGCCAGCAGTTCAAAGGAGGGACAGCCTTTTGCAGATACGCAGTATTTT.

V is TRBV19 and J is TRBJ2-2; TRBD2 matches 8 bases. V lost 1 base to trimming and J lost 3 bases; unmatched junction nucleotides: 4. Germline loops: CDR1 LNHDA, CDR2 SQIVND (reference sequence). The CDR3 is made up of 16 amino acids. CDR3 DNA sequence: TGTGCCAGTAGTATAGGAACTAGCGGCTACACCGGGGAGCTGTTTTTT. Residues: CASSIGTSGYTGELFF.

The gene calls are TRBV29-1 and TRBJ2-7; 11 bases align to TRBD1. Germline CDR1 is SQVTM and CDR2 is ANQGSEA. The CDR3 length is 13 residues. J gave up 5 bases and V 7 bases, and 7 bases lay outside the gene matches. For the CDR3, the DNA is TGCAGCGCCTTGGGACAGGGGGGAAACGAGCAGTACTTC. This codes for CSALGQGGNEQYF.

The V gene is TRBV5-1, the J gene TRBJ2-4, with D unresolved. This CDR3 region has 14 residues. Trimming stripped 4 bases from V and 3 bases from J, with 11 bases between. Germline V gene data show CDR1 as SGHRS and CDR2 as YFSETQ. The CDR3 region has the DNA TGCGCCAGCAGCCCCTCCTTGGACAAAAACATTCAGTACTTC. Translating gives CASSPSLDKNIQYF.

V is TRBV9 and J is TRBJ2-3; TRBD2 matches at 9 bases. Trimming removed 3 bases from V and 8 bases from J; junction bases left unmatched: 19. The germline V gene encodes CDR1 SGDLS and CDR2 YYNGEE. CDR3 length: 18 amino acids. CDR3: CASSEPGGRALRAGTQYF. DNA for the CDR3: TGTGCCAGCAGCGAGCCGGGCGGGAGGGCCTTGAGGGCAGGTACGCAGTATTTT.

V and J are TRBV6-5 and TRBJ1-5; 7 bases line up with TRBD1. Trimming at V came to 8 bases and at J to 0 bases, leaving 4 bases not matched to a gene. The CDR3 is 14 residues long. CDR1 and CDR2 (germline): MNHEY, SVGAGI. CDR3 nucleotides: TGTGCCAGCCAGGGACAGAATAGCAATCAGCCCCAGCATTTT. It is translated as CASQGQNSNQPQHF.

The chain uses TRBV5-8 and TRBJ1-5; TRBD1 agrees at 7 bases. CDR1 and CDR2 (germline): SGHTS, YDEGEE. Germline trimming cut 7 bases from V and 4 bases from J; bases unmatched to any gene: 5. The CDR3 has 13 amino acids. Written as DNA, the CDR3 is TGTGCCAGCCAAAGGGACAGTAATCAGCCCCAGCATTTT. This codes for CASQRDSNQPQHF.

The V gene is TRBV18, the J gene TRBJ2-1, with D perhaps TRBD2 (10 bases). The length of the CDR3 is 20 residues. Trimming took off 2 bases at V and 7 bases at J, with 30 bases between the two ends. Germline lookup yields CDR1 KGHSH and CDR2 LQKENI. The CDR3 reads CASSPETGGFTSGIMNEQFF. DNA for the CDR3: TGTGCCAGCTCACCAGAGACAGGGGGTTTTACTAGCGGGATAATGAATGAGCAGTTCTTC.

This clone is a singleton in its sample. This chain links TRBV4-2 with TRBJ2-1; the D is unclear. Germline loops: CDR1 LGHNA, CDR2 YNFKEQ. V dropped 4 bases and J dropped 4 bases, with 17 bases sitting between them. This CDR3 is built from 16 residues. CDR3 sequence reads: CASSRSSDWPYNEQFF. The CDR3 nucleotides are TGTGCCAGCAGCCGGAGCTCAGACTGGCCATACAATGAGCAGTTCTTC.

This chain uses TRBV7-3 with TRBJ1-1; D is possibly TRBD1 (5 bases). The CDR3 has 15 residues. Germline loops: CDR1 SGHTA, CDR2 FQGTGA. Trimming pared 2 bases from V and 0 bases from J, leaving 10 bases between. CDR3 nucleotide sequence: TGTGCCAGCAGCTTACAGGGACCTGTGAACACTGAAGCTTTCTTT. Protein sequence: CASSLQGPVNTEAFF.

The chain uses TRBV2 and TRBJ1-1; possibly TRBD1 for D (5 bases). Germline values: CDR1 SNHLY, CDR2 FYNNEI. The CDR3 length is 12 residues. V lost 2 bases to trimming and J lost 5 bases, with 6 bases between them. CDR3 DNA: TGTGCCAGCAGTGAACAGGGAACTGAAGCTTTCTTT. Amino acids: CASSEQGTEAFF.